These T cell receptor beta chains were read from a single sample in a study of shared T cell receptors in the human thymus. Profiling relied on immunoSEQ multiplex PCR, and the TCRdb table lists in-frame clones only, not all of them. The profile shows 500,000 to 550,000 clones, around three quarters of them singletons. In addition, the sample was reused for a study of human thymus T cells.

Material for sequencing was thymocytes. These receptors came from a boy younger than two with a congenital heart defect. CDR3s include the opening cysteine and the closing phenylalanine or tryptophan. The D gene is left open where the match is weak. Rows give clone size only sometimes, using once, few, many, or a class for an expanded clone.

TRBV7-9	TRBJ2-4	NA	NA	TGTGCCGTAGCTCTTCCCAGACAGGGAGGAACCTGGAACATTCAGTACTTC	CAVALPRQGGTWNIQYF
TRBV28	TRBJ2-7	TRBD2	NA	TGTGCCAGCAGTTTAGGGGGAGGGCTCTACGAGCAGTACTTC	CASSLGGGLYEQYF
TRBV6-6	TRBJ1-4	TRBD1	NA	TGTGCCAGCAGGGTGGACGGGACAGGGAATGAAAAACTGTTTTTT	CASRVDGTGNEKLFF
TRBV19	TRBJ2-1	TRBD2	NA	TGTGCCAGTAGTATGGGGACTAGCGACTACAATGAGCAGTTCTTC	CASSMGTSDYNEQFF
TRBV2	TRBJ2-7	TRBD2	NA	TGTGCCACCAAACCGGTACTTTGGCGGGGGAGCTCCTACGAGCAGTACTTC	CATKPVLWRGSSYEQYF
TRBV5-6	TRBJ1-1	TRBD1	NA	TGTGCCAGCAGCTTGGGACAGGGGAGATTTGGAGCTTTCTTT	CASSLGQGRFGAFF
TRBV4-1	TRBJ1-1	TRBD1	NA	TGCGCCAGCAGCCAAGATAACGACAGGGGAGGTTTCAACACTGAAGCTTTCTTT	CASSQDNDRGGFNTEAFF
TRBV23-1	TRBJ2-7	TRBD2	NA	TGCGCCAGCAGTCAATCTTCTAGCGGGAGATTCTACGAGCAGTACTTC	CASSQSSSGRFYEQYF
TRBV4-3	TRBJ1-2	TRBD1	NA	TGCGCCAGCAGCCGCAAGGACAGGGGGGACTATGGCTACACCTTC	CASSRKDRGDYGYTF
TRBV28	TRBJ2-7	TRBD2	NA	TGTGCCAGCAGCCCTACCGGGGGAGGGACCTACGAGCAGTACTTC	CASSPTGGGTYEQYF
TRBV29-1	TRBJ2-1	TRBD2	NA	TGCAGACTTATAGCGGGAGGGCATTGGGAGACCTACAATGAGCAGTTCTTC	CRLIAGGHWETYNEQFF
TRBV27	TRBJ2-7	NA	NA	TGTGCCTCCCAAGGGGTCAGCTCCTACGAGCAGTACTTC	CASQGVSSYEQYF
TRBV28	TRBJ1-5	NA	once	TGTGCCAGCAGTCAAGCTGTGGGGCGAGTTAATCAGCCCCAGCATTTT	CASSQAVGRVNQPQHF
TRBV5-6	TRBJ2-7	TRBD1	NA	TGTGCCAGCAGACCAGACAGGGCAGCCTACGAGCAGTACTTC	CASRPDRAAYEQYF
TRBV4-2	TRBJ2-7	NA	NA	TGTGCCAGCAGCCAAGACCCGGACAGCCCCTACGAGCAGTACTTC	CASSQDPDSPYEQYF
TRBV19	TRBJ1-2	NA	few	TGTGCCAGTACCCTGGAGCAGTCCGGCGGGGGCTACACCTTC	CASTLEQSGGGYTF
TRBV5-5	TRBJ2-2	NA	few	TGTGCCAGCAGCTTCAACACCCCGAACACCGGGGAGCTGTTTTTT	CASSFNTPNTGELFF
TRBV25-1	TRBJ2-1	TRBD2	NA	TGTGCCAGCAGTGAGATAGCGGGAGCCCTGTGGAATGAGCAGTTCTTC	CASSEIAGALWNEQFF
TRBV20-1	TRBJ2-5	TRBD2	NA	TGCAGTGCTTCTAGCGGGGGGGCCCAGTACTTC	CSASSGGAQYF
TRBV4-3	TRBJ2-6	NA	NA	TGCGCCAGCAGCCAGTCTACAGGGTATGGGGCCAACGTCCTGACTTTC	CASSQSTGYGANVLTF
TRBV2	TRBJ1-4	NA	NA	TGTGCCAGCAGTAGAGTCAGGGAAGAAAAACTGTTTTTT	CASSRVREEKLFF
TRBV28	TRBJ2-5	NA	NA	TGTGCCAGCAGGGCGGGGAGTGTAGTGGAGACCCAGTACTTC	CASRAGSVVETQYF
TRBV10-3	TRBJ1-1	TRBD1	NA	TGTGCCATCAGTGAAAGGGTACAGGGGGCGATAACTGAAGCTTTCTTT	CAISERVQGAITEAFF
TRBV4-2	TRBJ1-1	NA	NA	TGTGCCAGCAGTCATTTTTTAACAGGGCGGAACACTGAAGCTTTCTTT	CASSHFLTGRNTEAFF
TRBV28	TRBJ1-5	TRBD1	NA	TGTGCCAGCAGCCAAAGGACAGGAACTAATCAGCCCCAGCATTTT	CASSQRTGTNQPQHF
TRBV27	TRBJ2-5	TRBD1	NA	TGTGCCAGCAGTTTATCTACAGGGACAGGTCAACAAGAGACCCAGTACTTC	CASSLSTGTGQQETQYF
TRBV6-5	TRBJ2-3	TRBD1	NA	TGTGCCAGCGGGGGAGACAGGGCCGGCACAGATACGCAGTATTTT	CASGGDRAGTDTQYF
TRBV6-1	TRBJ2-7	NA	NA	TGTGCCACGCCTGCCGGGAACTCCTACGAGCAGTACTTC	CATPAGNSYEQYF
TRBV19	TRBJ1-2	NA	few	TGTGCCAGTAGACCCACAGGGAACGGCTACACCTTC	CASRPTGNGYTF
TRBV15	TRBJ2-1	TRBD2	few	TGTGCCACCAGCAGGGGCCCGCGGGAGCTGAATGAGCAGTTCTTC	CATSRGPRELNEQFF
TRBV19	TRBJ1-5	TRBD1	NA	TGTGCCAGTACTCCTATTCTACAGGGGCAGCCCCAGCATTTT	CASTPILQGQPQHF
TRBV7-9	TRBJ2-7	TRBD1	NA	TGTGCCAGCAGCTCGACACTCCGGGACAGGGACCCCTACGAGCAGTACTTC	CASSSTLRDRDPYEQYF
TRBV7-7	TRBJ1-5	TRBD1	NA	TGTGCTAGCAGCGGGGACAGGGGAGTGAGCAATCAGCCCCAGCATTTT	CASSGDRGVSNQPQHF
TRBV4-3	TRBJ2-7	NA	NA	TGCGCCAGCAGCCAAGATCTCCAGGCTGATTACTCCTACGAGCAGTACTTC	CASSQDLQADYSYEQYF
TRBV28	TRBJ1-1	TRBD1	once	TGTGCCAGCAGTCCTGGTGACAGGGAAATTGAAGCTTTCTTT	CASSPGDREIEAFF
TRBV6-1	TRBJ2-7	NA	NA	TGTGCCAGCAGTGTTCCCCAGTCTTACTACGAGCAGTACTTC	CASSVPQSYYEQYF
TRBV5-6	TRBJ2-7	TRBD2	NA	TGTGCCAGCAGCTTTTCTAGCGGGAGGACATCTTACGAGCAGTACTTC	CASSFSSGRTSYEQYF
TRBV7-2	TRBJ2-2	NA	NA	TGTGCCAGCAGCTTACGTTTCAGCGTAGACACCGGGGAGCTGTTTTTT	CASSLRFSVDTGELFF
TRBV6-1	TRBJ2-7	TRBD2	once	TGTGCCAGCAGTACGCGGACTAGCGGGAGTTACGAGCAGTACTTC	CASSTRTSGSYEQYF
TRBV28	TRBJ2-3	NA	few	TGTGCCAGCAGTTCTCGGGACATTCCGAACCACACAGATACGCAGTATTTT	CASSSRDIPNHTDTQYF
TRBV19	TRBJ1-1	NA	NA	TGTGCCAGTAGTATAAACTCCAGGTCTGAAGCTTTCTTT	CASSINSRSEAFF
TRBV6-1	TRBJ1-4	TRBD1	few	TGTGCCAGCAGTACCGGGACAGGGAAGGAAAAACTGTTTTTT	CASSTGTGKEKLFF
TRBV4-3	TRBJ1-4	NA	few	TGCGCCAGCAGCCAAGGAGAAGGGCACAGGGTTCTCAGTCCGGCTAATGAAAAACTGTTTTTT	CASSQGEGHRVLSPANEKLFF
TRBV27	TRBJ1-2	NA	NA	TGTGCCAGCGCATACCCCCAGGGGCCTAACTATGGCTACACCTTC	CASAYPQGPNYGYTF
TRBV5-1	TRBJ2-1	TRBD2	NA	TGCGCCAGCAGCTTAACACTACTAGCGGGAGGTGGCAATGAGCAGTTCTTC	CASSLTLLAGGGNEQFF
TRBV2	TRBJ2-4	TRBD2	NA	TGTGCCAGCAGCCCGGGGGGGTGGGGGATCAAAAACATTCAGTACTTC	CASSPGGWGIKNIQYF
TRBV4-3	TRBJ1-4	TRBD1	NA	TGCGCCAGCAGCTTTTACGGCGGACAGGGGTGGTCCTGTAAGGAAAAACTGTTTTTT	CASSFYGGQGWSCKEKLFF
TRBV27	TRBJ2-7	TRBD1	NA	TGTGCCAGCAGTTCGGGACAGCAGACCTACGAGCAGTACTTC	CASSSGQQTYEQYF
TRBV10-2	TRBJ2-7	NA	few	TGCGCCAGCAGTGCTAGGACACCTCCCTCCGAGCAGTACTTC	CASSARTPPSEQYF
TRBV12-5	TRBJ1-1	NA	NA	TGTGCTAGTGGTTTGGTGTCAGAAGTCACTGAAGCTTTCTTT	CASGLVSEVTEAFF
TRBV28	TRBJ2-7	TRBD2	NA	TGTGCCAGCTTGTTCGGCGGGAGAACGGGGGAGCAGTACTTC	CASLFGGRTGEQYF
TRBV19	TRBJ2-5	NA	NA	TGTGCCAGTAGTATGGGGCACCAAGAGACCCAGTACTTC	CASSMGHQETQYF
TRBV4-3	TRBJ2-5	NA	few	TGCGCCAGCAGCCAAGATTTGGCGAGGTACCAAGAGACCCAGTACTTC	CASSQDLARYQETQYF
TRBV6-1	TRBJ1-5	TRBD1	NA	TGTGCCACCGGACAGGGGGAGCAGCCCCAGCATTTT	CATGQGEQPQHF
TRBV5-4	TRBJ2-1	NA	few	TGTGCCAGCAGCTTCGGGGTGCGGAGGAGCTCCTACAATGAGCAGTTCTTC	CASSFGVRRSSYNEQFF
TRBV5-6	TRBJ2-7	TRBD1	NA	TGTGCCAGCAGCGCCGGGACAGAATCCTACGAGCAGTACTTC	CASSAGTESYEQYF
TRBV5-1	TRBJ2-1	TRBD2	NA	TGCGCCAGCAGCTTGGCTGGTAGCGGGTACGGGGAGCAGTTCTTC	CASSLAGSGYGEQFF
TRBV11-3	TRBJ2-7	NA	NA	TGTGCCAGCAGCCGAACACCCTACGAGCAGTACTTC	CASSRTPYEQYF
TRBV4-2	TRBJ2-7	TRBD2	NA	TGTGCCAGCAGCCAAGATTGGACTAGCGGAACCCACGAGCAGTACTTC	CASSQDWTSGTHEQYF